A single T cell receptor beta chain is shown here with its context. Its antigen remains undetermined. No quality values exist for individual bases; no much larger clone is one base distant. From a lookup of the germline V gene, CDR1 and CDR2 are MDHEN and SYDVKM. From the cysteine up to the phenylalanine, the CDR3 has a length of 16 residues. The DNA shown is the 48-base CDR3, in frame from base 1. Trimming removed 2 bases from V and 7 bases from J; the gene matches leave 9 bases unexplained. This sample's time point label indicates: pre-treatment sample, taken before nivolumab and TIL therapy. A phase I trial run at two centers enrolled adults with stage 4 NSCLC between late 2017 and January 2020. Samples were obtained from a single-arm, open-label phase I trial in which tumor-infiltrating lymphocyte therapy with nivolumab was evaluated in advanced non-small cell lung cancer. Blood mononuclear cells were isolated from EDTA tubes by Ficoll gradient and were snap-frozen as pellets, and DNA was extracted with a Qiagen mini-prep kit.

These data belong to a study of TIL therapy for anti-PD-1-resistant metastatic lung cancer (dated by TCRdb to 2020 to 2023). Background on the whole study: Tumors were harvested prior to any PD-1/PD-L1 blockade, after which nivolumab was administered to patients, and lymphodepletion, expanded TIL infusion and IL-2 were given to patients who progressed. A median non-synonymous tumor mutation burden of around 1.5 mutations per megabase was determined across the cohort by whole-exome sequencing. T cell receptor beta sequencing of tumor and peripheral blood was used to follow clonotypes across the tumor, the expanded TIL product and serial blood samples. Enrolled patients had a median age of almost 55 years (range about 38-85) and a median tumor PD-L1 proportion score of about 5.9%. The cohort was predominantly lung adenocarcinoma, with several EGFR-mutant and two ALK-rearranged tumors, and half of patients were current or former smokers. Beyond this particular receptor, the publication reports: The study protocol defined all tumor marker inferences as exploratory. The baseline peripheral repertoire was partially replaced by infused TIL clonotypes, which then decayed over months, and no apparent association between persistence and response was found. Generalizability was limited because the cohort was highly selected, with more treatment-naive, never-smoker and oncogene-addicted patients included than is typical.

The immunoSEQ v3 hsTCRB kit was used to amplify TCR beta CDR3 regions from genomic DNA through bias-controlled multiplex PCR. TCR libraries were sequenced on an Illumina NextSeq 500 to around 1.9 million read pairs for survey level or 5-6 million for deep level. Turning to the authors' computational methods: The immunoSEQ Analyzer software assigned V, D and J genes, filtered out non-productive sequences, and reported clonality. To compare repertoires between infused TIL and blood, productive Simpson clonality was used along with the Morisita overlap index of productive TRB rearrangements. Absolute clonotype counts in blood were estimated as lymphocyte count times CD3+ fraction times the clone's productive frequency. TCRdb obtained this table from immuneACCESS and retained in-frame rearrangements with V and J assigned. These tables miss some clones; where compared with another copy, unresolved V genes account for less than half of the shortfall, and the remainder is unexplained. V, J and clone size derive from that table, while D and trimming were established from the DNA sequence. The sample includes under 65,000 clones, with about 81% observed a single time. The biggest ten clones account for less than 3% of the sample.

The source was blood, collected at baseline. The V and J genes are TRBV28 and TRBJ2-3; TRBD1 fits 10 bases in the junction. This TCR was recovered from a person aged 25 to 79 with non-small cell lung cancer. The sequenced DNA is TGTGCCAGCAGTTTAGGGGAGGGGACAGGGGTAAATACGCAGTATTTT. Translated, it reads CASSLGEGTGVNTQYF.